Listed here are 7 T cell receptor beta chains from one sample, sequenced in a study of human T cells and chemical hapten exposure. TCRdb analysed the RACE reads with MiXCR anew, one entry per CDR3 protein. This table has tens of thousands of distinct CDR3 sequences, about 9.6% appearing once. Time point noted: patch test 1, 2 weeks after DPC sensitization. Treatment specified: therapeutic diphenylcyclopropenone sensitization with weekly scalp DPC. Sequenced here: whole blood, sampled in connection with sensitization to the hapten diphenylcyclopropenone (DPC). Receptors were obtained from a woman aged 35 to 49 with alopecia areata. Some clones in this sample may be carry-over from other donors' samples.

This clonotype appeared many times. This chain links TRBV20-1 with TRBJ1-4; D may be TRBD1 (5 bases). CDR3 length: 14 residues. V lost 1 base to trimming and J lost 5 bases, with 11 bases between them. CDR1 is DFQATT, CDR2 SNEGSKA, per germline (reference sequence). The CDR3 protein is CSARGGTENEKLFF. The CDR3 bases are TGCAGTGCTAGAGGCGGGACGGAGAATGAAAAACTGTTTTTT.

This clonotype was seen repeatedly, ten times or more. The chain couples TRBV3-1 to TRBJ2-4; perhaps TRBD2 as D (5 bases). Germline V CDR1 and CDR2: LGHDT, YNNKEL (reference sequence). The V and J ends lost 7 bases and 0 bases respectively, with 7 bases between them. The CDR3 sequence is 13 residues long. The CDR3 region is CASTGLAKNIQYF. The CDR3 region has the DNA TGTGCCAGCACCGGACTAGCCAAAAACATTCAGTACTTC.

This clonotype was seen a few times. The CDR3 is CASRVRGDQPQHF. The CDR3, as DNA: TGTGCCAGCAGGGTAAGGGGGGATCAGCCCCAGCATTTT. This rearrangement joins TRBV12-3 or TRBV12-4 to TRBJ1-5, with TRBD1 as a possible D gene (6 bases). The CDR3 extends over 13 amino acids. The V end lost 6 bases, the J end lost 5 bases, and 11 bases lay between the germline ends.

This clonotype showed up many times. The chain uses TRBV4-1 and TRBJ2-1; TRBD2 aligns across 11 bases. Germline CDR1 MGHRA, CDR2 YSYEKL. V shed 0 bases, J shed 7 bases, and the junction held 5 bases outside the gene matches. This CDR3 is built from 16 residues. CDR3 sequence: CASSQEGLAGGNEQFF. The CDR3, as DNA: TGCGCCAGCAGCCAAGAAGGGCTAGCGGGGGGAAATGAGCAGTTCTTC.

This clonotype was detected ten times or more. This chain joins TRBV4-1 and TRBJ1-2, with D possibly TRBD1 on 5 matching bases. V lost 1 base and J 0 bases, leaving 15 bases between the germline ends. The CDR3 has 17 residues. From germline, CDR1 is MGHRA and CDR2 YSYEKL. CDR3 amino acids: CASSQAAGKEANYGYTF. In DNA, the CDR3 is TGCGCCAGCAGCCAAGCCGCAGGGAAGGAGGCTAACTATGGCTACACCTTC.

Worth noting for this clonotype: A single base separates this from a much larger clone, so it may be a read error. The gene calls are TRBV11-2 and TRBJ2-1; D is ambiguous. Per the germline V gene, CDR1 is SGHAT and CDR2 is FQNNGV. The CDR3 has 13 amino acids. V was pared by 5 bases and J by 3 bases, with 8 bases between. The CDR3 DNA sequence: TGTGCCAGCAGCCCCAGTGTCTACAATGAGCAGTTCTTC. Amino acid sequence: CASSPSVYNEQFF.

This clonotype was counted only a few times. The genes are TRBV19 and TRBJ2-1; 12 bases fit TRBD2. Germline values: CDR1 LNHDA, CDR2 SQIVND (reference sequence). The CDR3 is made up of 18 amino acids. The ends lost 3 bases at V and 0 bases at J; junction bases unmatched: 6. The CDR3 DNA sequence: TGTGCCAGTAGTATCCGAACTAGCGGGGGGCACTCCTACAATGAGCAGTTCTTC. It specifies CASSIRTSGGHSYNEQFF.